This T cell receptor beta chain was recovered during a study of T-cell reconstitution after alpha-beta-depleted transplantation in children. Whole-study results and caveats: Recipient T cells and thymic progenitors that survived were the source of the high TCRbeta diversity seen at day 60 in some patients. Fresh T-cell production supplied most of the T-cell counts and diversity seen one year after transplant. Expanded clones from the graft, numbering several hundred, reportedly supplied alpha-beta T cells about two months after transplant.

Unique molecular identifiers were incorporated when the TCRbeta library was constructed. TCRdb reprocessed the PCR reads via MiXCR and lists one record per CDR3 protein. Of 150,000 to 250,000 distinct CDR3 sequences in the sample, 6.3% were seen once. This clonotype was counted ten times or more. The antigen is undetermined. Germline loops: CDR1 SQVTM, CDR2 ANQGSEA. Trimming left V 2 bases short and J 0 bases short, with 7 bases between. CDR3 length: 13 residues. The rearrangement joins TRBV29-1 to TRBJ1-2, with D perhaps TRBD1 (5 bases). The sequence came from a girl less than two years old with combined immunodeficiency, due to receive a stem cell transplant. Sequences were derived from PBMCs, sampled before TCRalphabeta/CD19-depleted stem cell transplant. Here the CDR3 reads CSVEKGPNYGYTF. CDR3 bases: TGCAGCGTTGAAAAGGGGCCTAACTATGGCTACACCTTC.